This T cell receptor beta chain was identified in a study of vaccination and CD4 T cells after COVID-19. Study-wide background: Spike peptides, overlapping and drawn from SARS-CoV-2, HCoV-NL63, HCoV-OC43 and HCoV-229E, were used to stimulate cells. Study-level results: Median numbers of SARS-CoV-2-reactive clonotypes increased from roughly 21 to 40 (not a significant change).

V gave up 4 bases and J gave up 2 bases; unmatched junction bases: 9. This CDR3 region has 16 residues. Germline V gene sequence: CDR1 SEHNR, CDR2 FQNEAQ (reference sequence). Scientists ran DNA taken from cultured CD4+ T cells through the Oncomine TCR Beta short-read assay for sequencing. Extraction of genomic DNA was performed on cultured CD4+ T cells. TCRdb redid the calling of the PCR reads with MiXCR, one entry per CDR3 protein. The sample shows more than 20,000 distinct CDR3 sequences, roughly 43% of them seen only once. Described time point: late sampling 161 to 241 days after vaccination in a few convalescent patients. Specified treatment: approximately 9-day PBMC culture with coronavirus spike peptide pools or control peptides (ViraFEST assay). First, ViraFEST expanded antigen-specific T cells with peptide pools, and next it sequenced the TCRs. About this clonotype itself: The antigen is not known.

The chain carries TRBV7-9 and TRBJ2-3; 7 bases are a match to TRBD2. The input for sequencing was CD4+ T cells from blood, cultured in vitro, taken about 7 months after SARS-CoV-2 vaccination. The clonotype was recovered from a human donor who had recovered from COVID-19. This CDR3 reads CASSSPLADYTDTQYF. The CDR3, as DNA: TGTGCCAGCAGCTCACCCCTAGCGGACTACACAGATACGCAGTATTTT.